The following is a T cell receptor beta chain sequence with its context. The antigen is not known. In the PCR, 60 Vbeta and 13 Jbeta primers were used. Sequencing was performed with immunoSEQ multiplex PCR; in TCRdb, only in-frame clones are kept and a portion is missing. The sample consists of 150,000 to 200,000 clones, over 75% of them appearing once. The data belong to a study of cytomegalovirus exposure and HLA in healthy donors. Study observations and caveats: An analysis was carried out at a later point. It showed that HLA-associated TCR beta chains were more clonally expanded than equally common non-associated chains. Cytomegalovirus-associated status was assigned to more than 150 TCR beta chains. Reports described diagnosis of cytomegalovirus status by the classifier as highly specific and sensitive.

The donors, nominally healthy at sampling, likely had unrecorded immune exposures. This CDR3 is 15 amino acids long. Germline V gene sequence: CDR1 MNHNY, CDR2 SVGAGI (reference sequence). The J segment lost 10 bases and the V segment lost 3 bases, leaving 9 bases of the junction unmatched. This receptor was identified in a man aged 18-30 years in good health and CMV-seronegative. Sequences were obtained from PBMCs. This chain connects TRBV6-6 to TRBJ1-6; 7 bases fit TRBD1. The CDR3 region has the DNA TGTGCCAGCAGTTATAGGGGGCGGTTTCAGTCACCCCTCCACTTT. It translates to CASSYRGRFQSPLHF.